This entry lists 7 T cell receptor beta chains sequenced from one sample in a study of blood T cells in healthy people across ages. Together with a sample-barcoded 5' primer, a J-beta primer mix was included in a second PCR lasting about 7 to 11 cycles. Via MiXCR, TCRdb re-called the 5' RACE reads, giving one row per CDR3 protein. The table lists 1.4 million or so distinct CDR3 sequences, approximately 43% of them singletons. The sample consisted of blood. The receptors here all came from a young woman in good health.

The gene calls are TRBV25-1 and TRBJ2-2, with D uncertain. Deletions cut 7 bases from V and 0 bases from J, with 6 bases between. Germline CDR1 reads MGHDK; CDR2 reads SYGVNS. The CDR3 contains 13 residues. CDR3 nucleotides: TGTGCCAGCATCCCCCCGAACACCGGGGAGCTGTTTTTT. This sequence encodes CASIPPNTGELFF.

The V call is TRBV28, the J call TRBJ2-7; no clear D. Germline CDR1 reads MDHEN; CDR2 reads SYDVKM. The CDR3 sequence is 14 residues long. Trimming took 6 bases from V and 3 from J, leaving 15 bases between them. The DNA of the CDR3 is TGTGCCAGCAGGAGAGATTGGAAAATCTACGAGCAGTACTTC. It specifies CASRRDWKIYEQYF. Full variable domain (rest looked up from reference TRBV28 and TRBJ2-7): DVKVTQSSRYLVKRTGEKVFLECVQDMDHENMFWYRQDPGLGLRLIYFSYDVKMKEKGDIPEGYSVSREKKERFSLILESASTNQTSMYLCASRRDWKIYEQYFGPGTRLTVT.

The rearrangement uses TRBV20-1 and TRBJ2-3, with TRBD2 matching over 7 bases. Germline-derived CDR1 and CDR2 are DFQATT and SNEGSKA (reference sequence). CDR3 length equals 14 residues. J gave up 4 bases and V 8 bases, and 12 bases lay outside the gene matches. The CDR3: CSPEGGLAADTQYF. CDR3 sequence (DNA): TGCAGTCCCGAGGGAGGTCTAGCGGCAGATACGCAGTATTTT.

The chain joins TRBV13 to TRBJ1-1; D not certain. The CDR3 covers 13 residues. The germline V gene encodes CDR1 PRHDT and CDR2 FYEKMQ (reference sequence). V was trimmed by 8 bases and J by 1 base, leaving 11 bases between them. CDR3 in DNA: TGTGCCAGCGGCTGGCAGCCGAACACTGAAGCTTTCTTT. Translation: CASGWQPNTEAFF.

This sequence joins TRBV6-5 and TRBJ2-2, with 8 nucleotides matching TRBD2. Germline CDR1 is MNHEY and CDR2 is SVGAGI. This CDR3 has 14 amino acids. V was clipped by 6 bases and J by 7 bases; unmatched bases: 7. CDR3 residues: CASRGLGPGGELFF. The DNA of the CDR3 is TGTGCCAGCAGGGGACTAGGTCCTGGCGGGGAGCTGTTTTTT.

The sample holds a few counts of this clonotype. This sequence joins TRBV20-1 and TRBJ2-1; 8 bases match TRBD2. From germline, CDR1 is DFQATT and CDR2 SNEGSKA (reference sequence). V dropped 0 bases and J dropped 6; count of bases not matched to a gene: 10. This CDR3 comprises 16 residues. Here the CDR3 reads CSARDLGGLAANEQFF. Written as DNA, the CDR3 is TGCAGTGCTAGAGATTTGGGCGGACTAGCTGCCAATGAGCAGTTCTTC.

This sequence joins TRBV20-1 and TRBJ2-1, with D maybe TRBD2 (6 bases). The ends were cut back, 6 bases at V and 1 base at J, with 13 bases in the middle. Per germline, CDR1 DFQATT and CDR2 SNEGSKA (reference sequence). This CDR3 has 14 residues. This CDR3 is CSATGGKSYNEQFF. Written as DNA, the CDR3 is TGCAGTGCAACTGGGGGGAAGTCCTACAATGAGCAGTTCTTC.